This T cell receptor beta chain is from a study of control samples from healthy donors and cancer patients. TCRdb's table, derived via immunoSEQ multiplex PCR, lists solely in-frame clones and lacks some. The sample has 90,000 to 150,000 clones; approximately 90% are singletons. A single count supports this clone. V trimming: 3 bases; J trimming: 10 bases; junction bases outside the gene matches: 13. The CDR3 consists of 16 residues. Germline CDR1 MGHDK, CDR2 SYGVNS. This TCR derives from a man in his forties in good health. Sample: blood. This chain joins TRBV25-1 and TRBJ2-1; 9 nucleotides align to TRBD2. The CDR3 DNA follows: TGTGCCAGCAGTGAGACTAGCGGTCTCTCCAGGTTGGAGCAGTTCTTC. Translation: CASSETSGLSRLEQFF.